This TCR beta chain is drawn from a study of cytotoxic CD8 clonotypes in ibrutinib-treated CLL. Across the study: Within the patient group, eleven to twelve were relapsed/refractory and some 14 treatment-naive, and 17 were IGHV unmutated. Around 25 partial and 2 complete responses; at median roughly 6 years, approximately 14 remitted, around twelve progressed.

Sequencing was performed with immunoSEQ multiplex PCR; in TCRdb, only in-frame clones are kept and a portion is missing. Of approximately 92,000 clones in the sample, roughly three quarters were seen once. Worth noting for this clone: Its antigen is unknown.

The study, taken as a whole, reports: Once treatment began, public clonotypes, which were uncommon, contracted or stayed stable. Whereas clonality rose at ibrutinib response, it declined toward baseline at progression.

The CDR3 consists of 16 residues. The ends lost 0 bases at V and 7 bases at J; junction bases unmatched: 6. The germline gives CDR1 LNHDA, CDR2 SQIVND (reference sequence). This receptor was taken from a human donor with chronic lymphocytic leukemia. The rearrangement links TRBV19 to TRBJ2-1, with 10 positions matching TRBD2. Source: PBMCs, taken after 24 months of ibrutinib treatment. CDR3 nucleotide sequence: TGTGCCAGTAGTATAGACCTAGCGGGAGTTAGAAATGAGCAGTTCTTC. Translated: CASSIDLAGVRNEQFF.